This T cell receptor beta chain comes out of a study of T-cell reconstitution after alpha-beta-depleted transplantation in children. Regarding the study as a whole: T cells produced anew were the main source of T-cell counts and diversity one year after transplant.

Of note for this clonotype: The antigen is undetermined.

J gave up 6 bases and V 5 bases, and 4 bases lay outside the gene matches. Germline V gene lookup returns CDR1 SQVTM and CDR2 ANQGSEA. CDR3 length equals 14 residues. Preparing the TCRbeta library involved the use of unique molecular identifiers. TCRdb re-called the PCR reads through MiXCR, storing one row per CDR3 protein. The sample consists of 700,000 to 850,000 distinct CDR3 sequences, around 15% of them appearing once. The source is a male patient younger than 18 who had a stem cell transplant for acute lymphoblastic leukemia, so the T cells may come from the graft donor. Sequenced material: PBMCs, mostly from graft donor cells, taken 360 days after TCRalphabeta/CD19-depleted stem cell transplant. This chain links TRBV29-1 with TRBJ2-2, with 12 nucleotides matching TRBD2. The CDR3: CSVSTSGSAGELFF. For the CDR3, the DNA is TGCAGCGTTTCGACTAGCGGGAGCGCCGGGGAGCTGTTTTTT.